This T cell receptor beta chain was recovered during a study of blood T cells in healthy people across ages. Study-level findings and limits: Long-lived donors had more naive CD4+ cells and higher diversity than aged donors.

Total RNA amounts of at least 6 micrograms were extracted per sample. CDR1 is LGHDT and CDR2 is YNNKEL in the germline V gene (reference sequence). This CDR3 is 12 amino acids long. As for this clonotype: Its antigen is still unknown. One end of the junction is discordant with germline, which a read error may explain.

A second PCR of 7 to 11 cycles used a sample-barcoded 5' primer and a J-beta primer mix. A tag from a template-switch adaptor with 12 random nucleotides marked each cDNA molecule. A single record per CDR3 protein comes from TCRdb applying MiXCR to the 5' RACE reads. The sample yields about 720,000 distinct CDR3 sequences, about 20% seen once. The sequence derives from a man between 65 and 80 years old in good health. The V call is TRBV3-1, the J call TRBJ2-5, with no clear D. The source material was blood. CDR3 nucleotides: TGTGCCAGCAGCCACAACCAAGGGACCCAGTACTTC. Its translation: CASSHNQGTQYF.